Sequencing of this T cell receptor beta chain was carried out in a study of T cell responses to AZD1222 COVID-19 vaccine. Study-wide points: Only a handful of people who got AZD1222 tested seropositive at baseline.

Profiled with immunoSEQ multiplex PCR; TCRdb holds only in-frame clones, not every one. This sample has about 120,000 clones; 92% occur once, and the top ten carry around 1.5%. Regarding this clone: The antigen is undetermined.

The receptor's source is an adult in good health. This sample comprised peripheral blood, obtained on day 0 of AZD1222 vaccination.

The CDR3 DNA reads TGTGCCAGCAGCCCCTATACAGGGAACACCGGGGAGCTGTTTTTT. It codes for CASSPYTGNTGELFF. V gene TRBV7-3 combines with J gene TRBJ2-2; weak D call: TRBD1 (5 bases). Germline CDR1 reads SGHTA; CDR2 reads FQGTGA. The length of the CDR3 is 15 residues. V was cut by 5 bases and J by 1 base, with 11 bases left in between.